This TCR beta chain originates from a study of blood T cell repertoires in COVID-19. Study-wide background: COVID-19 samples, acute and convalescent, were from the United States, Italy and Spain.

Participants were aged roughly 18 to 100 years from about 25 US areas. Cohort 3 recovered donors had two negative PCRs, clearance, or symptom resolution. The junction had 4 bases not matched to a gene; V was cut back by 5 bases and J by 4 bases. The CDR3 runs to 14 residues. Germline lookup yields CDR1 MNHEY and CDR2 SVGAGI. Source study methods: Researchers report that nucleated cell counts were estimated from reference gene primer amplification. Assay used: immunoSEQ multiplex PCR; TCRdb lists only in-frame clones, some missing. V and J calls and clone size come straight from that table; D and trimming were deduced from the DNA. The data show around 250,000 clones, 65% to 90% seen once.

The J gene is TRBJ1-1, the V gene TRBV6-5; 10 bases align to TRBD1. The specimen was PBMCs or T cells enriched from blood (not recorded which). The clonotype originates from a man between 18 and 29 years old who had recovered from COVID-19. DNA for the CDR3: TGTGCCAGCAGTCCGACAGGGGGCGGCACTGAAGCTTTCTTT. The encoded protein is CASSPTGGGTEAFF.